The 15 T cell receptor beta chains presented below share a single source sample, sequenced in a study of T cell responses to AZD1222 COVID-19 vaccine (dated by TCRdb to 2020 to 2023). Read against the paper, the sample's time point label means: baseline before first vaccination. Interpreted using the paper, the treatment or condition label stands for: meningococcal conjugate vaccine given as trial control. Library preparation employed the immunoSEQ multiplex PCR assay. This immuneACCESS table, as held by TCRdb, lists in-frame sequences with V and J called but not all clones. Of the missing ones, under half trace to an unresolved V gene in checked studies; the others have no known cause. In all, the sample holds 120,000 to 150,000 clones, and 80% to 95% of those were seen once. In total, the top ten clones hold more than 0.8% of the sample. This specimen consisted of peripheral blood, obtained on day 0 of MenACWY control vaccination. These receptors were collected from an adult in good health.

This chain connects TRBV19 to TRBJ1-3, with TRBD1 as a possible D gene (6 bases). The CDR3 spans 14 residues. V lost 10 bases and J 3 bases, leaving 16 bases between the germline ends. Germline V gene sequence: CDR1 LNHDA, CDR2 SQIVND (reference sequence). The CDR3 sequence is CATRGGGVGNTIYF. The CDR3 DNA follows: TGTGCCACCCGTGGGGGGGGCGTTGGAAACACCATATATTTT.

This chain joins TRBV9 and TRBJ1-1; no clear D. This CDR3 comprises 13 residues. The V gene's germline CDR1 is SGDLS and CDR2 YYNGEE. The V end was cut by 0 bases, the J end by 0 bases, with 3 bases between. CDR3 coding DNA: TGTGCCAGCAGCGTAGGTATGAACACTGAAGCTTTCTTT. Translating gives CASSVGMNTEAFF.

The J gene is TRBJ1-1, the V gene TRBV5-1; weak D call: TRBD1 (6 bases). V lost 4 bases to trimming and J lost 2 bases, with 12 bases between them. The germline V gene has CDR1 SGHRS and CDR2 YFSETQ. This CDR3 comprises 14 residues. The CDR3: CASSLRTANTEAFF. CDR3 DNA: TGCGCCAGCAGCCTCAGGACAGCTAACACTGAAGCTTTCTTT.

The chain couples TRBV30 to TRBJ1-1; weak D call: TRBD1 (5 bases). Between the trimmed V and J ends, which lost 7 bases and 1 base, there was a span of 13 bases. The germline V gene has CDR1 GTSNPN and CDR2 SVGIG (reference sequence). The CDR3 spans 13 residues. CDR3 protein: CASLRTGNTEAFF. The DNA of the CDR3 is TGTGCCTCCTTACGCACAGGGAACACTGAAGCTTTCTTT.

This sequence joins TRBV7-6 and TRBJ1-1, with TRBD1 identical over 8 bases. Germline CDR1 reads SGHVS; CDR2 reads FNYEAQ. CDR3 length: 16 residues. Germline trimming cut 5 bases from V and 1 base from J; bases unmatched to any gene: 9. CDR3 residues: CASSPGQGMGNTEAFF. DNA of the CDR3: TGTGCCAGCAGCCCCGGACAGGGAATGGGGAACACTGAAGCTTTCTTT.

The J gene is TRBJ1-3, the V gene TRBV15; D is ambiguous. V was shortened by 3 bases and J by 0 bases, with 9 bases between the two germline ends. Germline V gene lookup returns CDR1 LNHNV and CDR2 YYDKDF (reference sequence). The CDR3 contains 15 residues. Here the CDR3 reads CATSRGGNSGNTIYF. In nucleotides, the CDR3 is TGTGCCACCAGCAGGGGAGGGAACTCTGGAAACACCATATATTTT.

CDR3 sequence reads: CASSQGTGFPPGNTIYF. CDR3 DNA sequence: TGTGCCAGCAGCCAGGGCACGGGCTTCCCCCCTGGAAACACCATATATTTT. The rearrangement uses TRBV14 and TRBJ1-3; unclear D gene. Trimming left V 3 bases short and J 2 bases short, with 17 bases between. CDR1 and CDR2 (germline): SGHDN, FVKESK. The CDR3 consists of 17 residues.

V usage is TRBV7-2 and J usage is TRBJ1-2; D is ambiguous. The CDR3 contains 12 residues. V shed 0 bases and J shed 4 bases, with 3 bases lying between them. Germline V gene lookup returns CDR1 SGHTA and CDR2 FQGNSA. The CDR3 sequence is CASSLAGYGYTF. CDR3 nucleotides: TGTGCCAGCAGCTTAGCCGGCTATGGCTACACCTTC.

The chain couples TRBV5-1 to TRBJ2-7; D assignment may be TRBD1 or TRBD2 (6 bases each). Germline CDR1 and CDR2: SGHRS and YFSETQ. Trimming shortened V by 4 bases and J by 6 bases, and 11 bases separated the two germline ends. This CDR3 region has 12 residues. The CDR3 DNA reads TGCGCCAGCAGCGAACAGGGAGGCGAGCAGTACTTC. Residues: CASSEQGGEQYF.

This sequence joins TRBV5-1 and TRBJ1-1; the D is unclear. CDR1 SGHRS and CDR2 YFSETQ come from the germline V gene. This CDR3 contains 15 residues. V was shortened by 2 bases and J by 2 bases, with 13 bases between the two germline ends. The CDR3 protein is CASSFSVQQNTEAFF. The DNA of the CDR3 is TGCGCCAGCAGCTTTTCCGTACAGCAAAACACTGAAGCTTTCTTT.

This CDR3 is CASSQDPPFSPLHF. The CDR3, as DNA: TGTGCCAGCAGCCAAGATCCCCCGTTTTCACCCCTCCACTTT. The chain couples TRBV14 to TRBJ1-6; D is unresolved. The V gene's germline CDR1 is SGHDN and CDR2 FVKESK. The CDR3 contains 14 residues. V lost 0 bases and J lost 9, with 9 bases in between. The variable domain in full, completed from reference TRBV14 and TRBJ1-6, reads EAGVTQFPSHSVIEKGQTVTLRCDPISGHDNLYWYRRVMGKEIKFLLHFVKESKQDESGMPNNRFLAERTGGTYSTLKVQPAELEDSGVYFCASSQDPPFSPLHFGNGTRLTVT.

The chain has TRBV5-1 and TRBJ1-2; D unresolved. V shed 5 bases and J shed 2 bases, with 13 bases lying between them. The CDR3 sequence is 14 residues long. The germline V gene encodes CDR1 SGHRS and CDR2 YFSETQ. The CDR3 DNA reads TGCGCCAGCAGTAATAGCGGCCTCAACTATGGCTACACCTTC. As protein: CASSNSGLNYGYTF.

V and J are TRBV3-1 (or the pseudogene TRBV3-2) and TRBJ1-5; the D gene is possibly TRBD1 (6 bases). With 2 bases removed from V and 0 bases from J, the gap between germline ends came to 8 bases. The germline gives CDR1 LGHDT, CDR2 YNNKEL (reference sequence). There are 15 residues in the CDR3. CDR3 sequence reads: CASSQTGYSNQPQHF. Here the CDR3 DNA reads TGTGCCAGCAGCCAAACAGGGTATAGCAATCAGCCCCAGCATTTT.

V gene TRBV19 combines with J gene TRBJ1-4; a possible D gene is TRBD1 (6 bases). Germline values: CDR1 LNHDA, CDR2 SQIVND (reference sequence). The CDR3 is 17 residues long. Trimming stripped 8 bases from V and 3 bases from J, with 22 bases between. The CDR3 region is CASRNPVRGKSNEKLFF. Written as DNA, the CDR3 is TGTGCCAGTCGAAATCCCGTTAGGGGGAAGTCTAATGAAAAACTGTTTTTT.

V is TRBV7-8 and J is TRBJ1-6; 7 bases align to TRBD1. Losses at the gene ends were 5 bases for V and 10 bases for J; bases not matched to a gene: 5. This CDR3 is 13 amino acids long. CDR1 and CDR2 (germline): SGHVS, FQNEAQ. The CDR3, as DNA: TGTGCCAGCAGCATAACAGGGGACTCACCCCTCCACTTT. Its protein is CASSITGDSPLHF. Together with reference TRBV7-8 and TRBJ1-6, the CDR3 gives the full variable domain: GAGVSQSPRYKVAKRGQDVALRCDPISGHVSLFWYQQALGQGPEFLTYFQNEAQLDKSGLPSDRFFAERPEGSVSTLKIQRTQQEDSAVYLCASSITGDSPLHFGNGTRLTVT.